This T cell receptor beta chain was profiled in a study of T cell repertoires in cytomegalovirus infection. At the level of the study: Matching HLA type and CMV infection were both indicated by public TCR beta signatures. Broader study findings: Clonotype analysis showed dominance of the ex vivo response by HLA-C-restricted CMV-specific TCR beta clonotypes. Summed frequency of shared TCR beta families picked out CMV carriers who also had the relevant HLA.

The V end was cut by 3 bases, the J end by 6 bases, with 23 bases between. The CDR3 is 18 amino acids. Germline V gives CDR1 LNHDA, CDR2 SQIVND (reference sequence). This clonotype was found many times. Its antigen is not identified. One entry per CDR3 protein results from TCRdb running MiXCR on the reads. The profile shows 450,000 to 600,000 distinct CDR3 sequences, 11% of them singletons. Source material: PBMCs. The sequence came from a human donor in good health (CMV status not recorded). Some clones in this sample may be carry-over from other donors' samples. V is TRBV19 and J is TRBJ2-2; the D gene is possibly TRBD2 (7 bases). CDR3 region: CASSIGLSGGGAAGELFF. DNA for the CDR3: TGTGCCAGTAGTATCGGTCTATCTGGCGGGGGCGCCGCCGGGGAGCTGTTTTTT.